This T cell receptor beta chain emerged from a study of blood T cell repertoires in COVID-19. Study-level information: T cells, B-cell-depleted T cells, or PBMCs provided the cDNA or gDNA that served as material.

The study assigned cohorts using participant-reported clinical history. Produced via immunoSEQ multiplex PCR; TCRdb's table is partial and in-frame only. The sample yields around 310,000 clones, around 92% seen once. Germline V gives CDR1 ENHRY, CDR2 SYGVKD. Trimming took 5 bases from V and 2 from J, leaving 13 bases between them. The CDR3 has 14 amino acids. The sequence was collected from a woman in her twenties or thirties who had recovered from COVID-19. Material: PBMCs or T cells enriched from blood (not recorded which). This chain links TRBV10-3 with TRBJ2-7; D may be TRBD1 (5 bases). CDR3 nucleotide sequence: TGTGCCATCAGTACGTTGACAGAGACCTACGAGCAGTACTTC. This sequence encodes CAISTLTETYEQYF.